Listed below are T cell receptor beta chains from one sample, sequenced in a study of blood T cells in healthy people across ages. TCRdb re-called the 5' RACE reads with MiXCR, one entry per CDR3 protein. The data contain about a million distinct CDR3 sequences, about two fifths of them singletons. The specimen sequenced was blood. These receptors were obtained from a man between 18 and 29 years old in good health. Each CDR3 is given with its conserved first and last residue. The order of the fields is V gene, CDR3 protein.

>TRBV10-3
CAISPGSSYEQYF
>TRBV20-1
CSARAPLERGTEAFF
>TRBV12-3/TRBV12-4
CASSLFDRAEETQYF
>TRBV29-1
CSVGVTNTDTQYF
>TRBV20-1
CSARDPTGANQPQHF
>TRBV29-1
CSVIVDGGQGRRETQYF
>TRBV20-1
CSATTDLLALITDTQYF
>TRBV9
CASSVEWGRGSTGELFF
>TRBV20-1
CSATRAIQRLEQYF
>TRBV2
CASRGTWNSPLHF
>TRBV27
CASSSGLRTQYF
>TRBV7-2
CASSLVGSILTNYGYTF